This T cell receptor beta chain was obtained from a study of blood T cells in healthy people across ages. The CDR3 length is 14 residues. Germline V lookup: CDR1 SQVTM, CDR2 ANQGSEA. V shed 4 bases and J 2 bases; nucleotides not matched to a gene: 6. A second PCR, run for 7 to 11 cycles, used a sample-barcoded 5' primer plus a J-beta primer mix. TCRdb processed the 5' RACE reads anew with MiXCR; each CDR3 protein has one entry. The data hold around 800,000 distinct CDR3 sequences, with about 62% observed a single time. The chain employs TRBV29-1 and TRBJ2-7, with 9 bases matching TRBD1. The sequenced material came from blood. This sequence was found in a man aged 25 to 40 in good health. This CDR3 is CSVAGTGHTYEQYF. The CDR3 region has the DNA TGCAGCGTTGCCGGGACAGGGCATACCTACGAGCAGTACTTC.